Described below is a single T cell receptor beta chain sequence and its context. Libraries were prepared by immunoSEQ multiplex PCR; TCRdb keeps only in-frame clonotypes and omits some of them. The table lists under 90,000 clones, over 80% of them singletons. This entry belongs to a study of control samples from healthy donors and cancer patients. Germline V gene data show CDR1 as SGHNT and CDR2 as YYREEE (reference sequence). Trimming removed 4 bases from V and 7 bases from J, with 17 bases in between. The CDR3 contains 14 residues. This sequence joins TRBV5-4 and TRBJ1-1; a weak D match, TRBD1 (5 bases). The receptor was derived from an older woman in good health. What was sequenced was blood. This chain's CDR3 is CASSLHDRPHEAFF. In nucleotides, the CDR3 is TGTGCCAGCAGCCTGCACGACAGACCTCATGAAGCTTTCTTT.